The 32 T cell receptor beta chains below all came from one sample that was sequenced in a study of OX40 agonist ivuxolimab in advanced cancers. Clones were read by immunoSEQ multiplex PCR, and TCRdb kept only the in-frame ones, dropping some. The sample carries some 60,000 clones, about 87% recorded once. The specimen was CD4+ or CD8+ T cells sorted from blood, collected in a trial of the OX40 agonist ivuxolimab. The receptors shown here come from an adult with an advanced solid tumor such as melanoma, head and neck, liver or kidney cancer.

The DNA of the CDR3 is TGTGCCTGGAGTCTTTCGGATAGAGCCAAAAACATTCAGTACTTC. The encoded protein is CAWSLSDRAKNIQYF. The rearrangement joins TRBV30 to TRBJ2-4; D ambiguous. Germline V gene lookup returns CDR1 GTSNPN and CDR2 SVGIG (reference sequence). Trimming left V 2 bases short and J 0 bases short, with 11 bases between. The CDR3 is 15 residues long.

In the case of this clone: Other DNA sequences from this sample encode an identical CDR3 as well. The chain couples TRBV7-8 to TRBJ2-2; D call uncertain. With 1 base removed from V and 3 bases from J, the gap between germline ends came to 3 bases. This CDR3 has 13 amino acids. Germline V gene sequence: CDR1 SGHVS, CDR2 FQNEAQ. CDR3 coding DNA: TGTGCCAGCAGCTTAGTTGACACCGGGGAGCTGTTTTTT. Translated, it gives CASSLVDTGELFF.

V gene TRBV11-3 combines with J gene TRBJ2-2; 9 bases agree with TRBD1. V shed 6 bases and J 3 bases; nucleotides not matched to a gene: 5. The CDR3 is 15 residues long. Germline V CDR1 and CDR2: SGHNT, YENEEA. This chain's CDR3 is CASSAGTGYTGELFF. The DNA for the CDR3 is TGTGCCAGCAGTGCCGGGACAGGGTACACCGGGGAGCTGTTTTTT.

The chain combines TRBV4-2 with TRBJ1-3; D ambiguous. The CDR3 spans 13 residues. V was shortened by 3 bases and J by 2 bases, with 5 bases between the two germline ends. Germline assignment: CDR1 LGHNA and CDR2 YNFKEQ. The CDR3 bases are TGTGCCAGCAGCCAGCCCCCTGGAAACACCATATATTTT. This sequence encodes CASSQPPGNTIYF.

This chain uses TRBV27 with TRBJ2-7; the match to TRBD2 covers 7 bases. Germline V CDR1 and CDR2: MNHEY, SMNVEV (reference sequence). After removal of 4 bases from V and 4 bases from J, the junction contained 4 bases not matched to a gene. The CDR3 runs 13 residues. In nucleotides, the CDR3 is TGTGCCAGCAGTTCCAGAGCGGGGTACGAGCAGTACTTC. It translates to CASSSRAGYEQYF.

On this clone itself: Within the sample, other DNA sequences also encode this same CDR3. The chain is built from TRBV29-1 and TRBJ2-5, with 9 positions matching TRBD1. The CDR3 extends over 14 amino acids. Trimming removed 6 bases from V and 1 base from J; junction bases left unmatched: 6. The germline CDR1 and CDR2 sequences are SQVTM and ANQGSEA. CDR3: CSVTGTGTQETQYF. In DNA, the CDR3 is TGCAGCGTGACCGGGACAGGGACCCAAGAGACCCAGTACTTC.

This clone has only one observation. This chain uses TRBV6-1 with TRBJ2-2; D possibly corresponds to TRBD2 (6 bases). The V gene's germline CDR1 is MNHNS and CDR2 SASEGT. V lost 4 bases and J lost 7, with 22 bases in between. The CDR3 runs 17 residues. The CDR3 loop reads CASSGVPGTSRGGELFF. In nucleotides, the CDR3 is TGTGCCAGCAGTGGGGTACCCGGGACTTCCCGAGGCGGGGAGCTGTTTTTT.

The rearrangement uses TRBV6-1 and TRBJ1-5; TRBD1 might be the D (6 bases). V lost 6 bases, J lost 1 base, and 13 bases lay in between. Germline V CDR1 and CDR2: MNHNS, SASEGT. This CDR3 has 15 amino acids. The CDR3 loop is CASSSTGPSNQPQHF. For the CDR3, the DNA is TGTGCCAGCAGCTCCACAGGGCCCAGCAATCAGCCCCAGCATTTT.

This chain connects TRBV9 to TRBJ2-7; TRBD2 agrees at 10 bases. V was clipped by 0 bases and J by 5 bases; unmatched bases: 2. Germline V lookup: CDR1 SGDLS, CDR2 YYNGEE. The CDR3 has 14 amino acids. The CDR3 sequence is CASSVGGLANEQYF. The CDR3 DNA reads TGTGCCAGCAGCGTAGGGGGACTAGCGAACGAGCAGTACTTC.

The chain employs TRBV5-4 and TRBJ2-7, with 10 bases lining up with TRBD2. The CDR3 spans 15 residues. V lost 0 bases and J lost 7; bases outside the gene matches: 7. Germline-derived CDR1 and CDR2 are SGHNT and YYREEE (reference sequence). The CDR3 region is CASSLVTSGTGEQYF. In DNA form, the CDR3 reads TGTGCCAGCAGCTTGGTAACTAGCGGGACGGGTGAGCAGTACTTC.

The chain recombines TRBV7-8 with TRBJ1-1; D gene unclear. The V end was cut by 4 bases, the J end by 5 bases, with 11 bases between. Germline V CDR1 and CDR2: SGHVS, FQNEAQ. CDR3 size: 13 residues. In nucleotides, the CDR3 is TGTGCCAGCAGCTCCGGACGGCCTACTGAAGCTTTCTTT. It is translated as CASSSGRPTEAFF. Supplemented by reference TRBV7-8 and TRBJ1-1, the full variable domain reads GAGVSQSPRYKVAKRGQDVALRCDPISGHVSLFWYQQALGQGPEFLTYFQNEAQLDKSGLPSDRFFAERPEGSVSTLKIQRTQQEDSAVYLCASSSGRPTEAFFGQGTRLTVV.

CDR3 DNA sequence: TGTGCCAGCAGCCAAGATAGACTAGCAGTAGAGACCCAGTACTTC. Protein product: CASSQDRLAVETQYF. The rearrangement joins TRBV4-2 to TRBJ2-5; TRBD2 aligns across 7 bases. The CDR3 runs to 15 residues. Trimming removed 0 bases from V and 4 bases from J; junction bases left unmatched: 5. Per germline, CDR1 LGHNA and CDR2 YNFKEQ.

As concerns this clone: Other DNA sequences within the sample encode an identical CDR3. The chain links TRBV2 to TRBJ2-5; maybe TRBD2 (5 bases). The germline gives CDR1 SNHLY, CDR2 FYNNEI. Trimming cost V 6 bases and J 5 bases, with 10 bases left between them. CDR3 length equals 12 residues. This CDR3 is CASRGPGETQYF. CDR3 sequence (DNA): TGTGCCAGCAGGGGTCCGGGGGAGACCCAGTACTTC.

The chain is built from TRBV7-8 and TRBJ2-1; no definite D call. The CDR3 is 15 amino acids. Germline-derived CDR1 and CDR2 are SGHVS and FQNEAQ. Between the trimmed V and J ends, which lost 2 bases and 4 bases, there was a span of 12 bases. CDR3 region: CASSLSMGRYNEQFF. The CDR3 DNA sequence: TGTGCCAGCAGCTTAAGTATGGGCAGATACAATGAGCAGTTCTTC.

The chain carries TRBV18 and TRBJ1-1; TRBD1 aligns across 7 bases. Germline values: CDR1 KGHSH, CDR2 LQKENI. V dropped 4 bases and J dropped 5; count of bases not matched to a gene: 4. This CDR3 region has 13 residues. The CDR3 region has the DNA TGTGCCAGCTCACTAGACAGGGATACTGAAGCTTTCTTT. Amino acids: CASSLDRDTEAFF.

This clone occurred once. The V gene is TRBV4-2, the J gene TRBJ1-4; the D is unclear. Trimming shortened V by 1 base and J by 0 bases, and 12 bases separated the two germline ends. Germline CDR1 reads LGHNA; CDR2 reads YNFKEQ. This CDR3 spans 17 amino acids. The CDR3 loop reads CASSQASLGPTNEKLFF. The DNA of the CDR3 is TGTGCCAGCAGCCAAGCTTCTCTAGGTCCAACTAATGAAAAACTGTTTTTT.

The gene calls are TRBV6-1 and TRBJ2-2; 8 nucleotides align to TRBD2. This CDR3 is 14 amino acids long. The trim removed 8 bases at V and 4 bases at J, leaving 6 bases unmatched. Germline assignment: CDR1 MNHNS and CDR2 SASEGT. CDR3 sequence: CASVGLGRTGELFF. CDR3 coding DNA: TGTGCCAGCGTGGGACTAGGACGCACCGGGGAGCTGTTTTTT.

The CDR3 loop reads CASSTQGDGQPQHF. In DNA form, the CDR3 reads TGTGCCAGTAGTACACAGGGTGATGGGCAGCCCCAGCATTTT. The chain joins TRBV19 to TRBJ1-5, with a weak D call TRBD1 (6 bases). Germline loops: CDR1 LNHDA, CDR2 SQIVND (reference sequence). This CDR3 has 14 residues. Between the trimmed V and J ends, which lost 4 bases and 7 bases, there was a span of 14 bases.

The chain couples TRBV7-9 to TRBJ2-5; TRBD1 might be the D (6 bases). V shed 4 bases and J shed 1 base, with 13 bases lying between them. Germline CDR1 SEHNR, CDR2 FQNEAQ (reference sequence). The CDR3 contains 15 residues. The CDR3 DNA reads as TGTGCCAGCAGCTCCCGGACAGTCCGCCAAGAGACCCAGTACTTC. It is translated as CASSSRTVRQETQYF.

This clone occurred a few times. The chain has TRBV9 and TRBJ1-1; D is uncertain. Germline V gene lookup returns CDR1 SGDLS and CDR2 YYNGEE. The CDR3 sequence is 13 residues long. The V end was cut by 0 bases, the J end by 6 bases, with 9 bases between. The CDR3, as DNA: TGTGCCAGCAGCGTAGGCGGGCGGTCTGAAGCTTTCTTT. It codes for CASSVGGRSEAFF.

V and J are TRBV7-2 and TRBJ2-3; 7 bases align to TRBD2. Germline-derived CDR1 and CDR2 are SGHTA and FQGNSA. V lost 5 bases, J lost 0 bases, and 8 bases stayed unmatched. This CDR3 comprises 16 residues. Written as DNA, the CDR3 is TGTGCCAGCAGCGGCCCTAGCGGCACTAGCACAGATACGCAGTATTTT. Protein product: CASSGPSGTSTDTQYF.

The chain employs TRBV6-5 and TRBJ1-1; the D gene is possibly TRBD1 (5 bases). The CDR3 totals 13 residues. CDR1 and CDR2 (germline): MNHEY, SVGAGI. V lost 5 bases, J lost 6 bases, and 13 bases lay in between. The CDR3 DNA sequence: TGTGCCAGCAGTGGGGCCGGTAGGTCTGAAGCTTTCTTT. It codes for CASSGAGRSEAFF.

The CDR3 DNA reads TGTGCCAGCAGCTGGGACAGAACTAACAATGAGCAGTTCTTC. Protein sequence: CASSWDRTNNEQFF. The chain carries TRBV5-4 and TRBJ2-1; 7 bases line up with TRBD1. The CDR3 has 14 residues. CDR1 SGHNT and CDR2 YYREEE come from the germline V gene (reference sequence). J was trimmed by 5 bases and V by 3 bases; bases with no gene match: 5.

The chain recombines TRBV7-8 with TRBJ2-1; 14 bases align to TRBD2. The CDR3 covers 19 residues. V trimming: 2 bases; J trimming: 1 base; junction bases outside the gene matches: 7. Germline V gene lookup returns CDR1 SGHVS and CDR2 FQNEAQ. CDR3 bases: TGTGCCAGCAGCTTACCGGGACTAGCGGGAGTAACGTCCTACAATGAGCAGTTCTTC. This sequence encodes CASSLPGLAGVTSYNEQFF.

The rearrangement uses TRBV6-6 and TRBJ1-4, with 8 bases identical to TRBD1. This CDR3 is 15 amino acids long. Trimming took 5 bases from V and 3 from J; bases not matched to a gene: 5. Germline-derived CDR1 and CDR2 are MNHNY and SVGAGI (reference sequence). This chain's CDR3 is CASSLPGQANEKLFF. The CDR3 DNA is TGTGCCAGCAGTCTACCGGGACAGGCTAATGAAAAACTGTTTTTT.

A few counts support this clone. This sequence joins TRBV19 and TRBJ2-2, with D unclear. Germline assignment: CDR1 LNHDA and CDR2 SQIVND (reference sequence). The CDR3 has 13 amino acids. Trimming removed 7 bases at V and 0 bases at J, with 6 bases between. The chain's CDR3 is CASTHANTGELFF. The CDR3 nucleotides read TGTGCCAGTACCCACGCGAACACCGGGGAGCTGTTTTTT.

J is TRBJ1-1 and V is TRBV10-3, with a tentative D call TRBD1 (6 bases). V was trimmed by 4 bases and J by 2 bases, leaving 11 bases between them. This CDR3 contains 14 residues. CDR1 is ENHRY and CDR2 is SYGVKD in the germline V gene. CDR3 protein: CAISAGQINTEAFF. The CDR3 bases are TGTGCCATCAGTGCAGGACAGATCAACACTGAAGCTTTCTTT.

V and J are TRBV19 and TRBJ2-5, with D uncertain. Trimming left V 5 bases short and J 0 bases short, with 7 bases between. Germline CDR1 and CDR2: LNHDA and SQIVND (reference sequence). This CDR3 spans 13 amino acids. CDR3 loop: CASSLSDQETQYF. CDR3 nucleotides: TGTGCCAGTAGTTTATCGGACCAAGAGACCCAGTACTTC. The variable domain in full, with the rest retrieved from reference TRBV19 and TRBJ2-5, is DGGITQSPKYLFRKEGQNVTLSCEQNLNHDAMYWYRQDPGQGLRLIYYSQIVNDFQKGDIAEGYSVSREKKESFPLTVTSAQKNPTAFYLCASSLSDQETQYFGPGTRLLVL.

V is TRBV6-1 and J is TRBJ1-5; no clear D. The CDR3 loop spans 14 amino acids. Germline CDR1 and CDR2: MNHNS and SASEGT. V shed 7 bases and J shed 3 bases, with 13 bases lying between them. The CDR3 region is CASKRGRNNQPQHF. CDR3 coding DNA: TGTGCCAGCAAAAGAGGGAGGAACAATCAGCCCCAGCATTTT.

The J gene is TRBJ1-2, the V gene TRBV7-9; D is uncertain. This CDR3 spans 13 amino acids. Germline V gene sequence: CDR1 SEHNR, CDR2 FQNEAQ (reference sequence). V lost 7 bases and J 7 bases, leaving 16 bases between the germline ends. The CDR3 DNA is TGTGCCAGCACCACCCACGGGGTTACTGGCTACACCTTC. Its translation is CASTTHGVTGYTF.

V is TRBV5-1 and J is TRBJ2-5, with 12 bases fitting TRBD1. The CDR3 is 16 amino acids. Per the germline V gene, CDR1 is SGHRS and CDR2 is YFSETQ. V dropped 1 base and J dropped 3; count of bases not matched to a gene: 4. Here the CDR3 DNA reads TGCGCCAGCAGCTTGATGGGACAGGGGGCAGAAGAGACCCAGTACTTC. Amino acid sequence: CASSLMGQGAEETQYF.

This chain joins TRBV27 and TRBJ2-1; the D is unclear. The germline gives CDR1 MNHEY, CDR2 SMNVEV (reference sequence). With 1 base removed from V and 0 bases from J, the gap between germline ends came to 4 bases. There are 14 residues in the CDR3. The CDR3 DNA sequence: TGTGCCAGCAGTTTATTTGGCTCCTACAATGAGCAGTTCTTC. Residues: CASSLFGSYNEQFF.